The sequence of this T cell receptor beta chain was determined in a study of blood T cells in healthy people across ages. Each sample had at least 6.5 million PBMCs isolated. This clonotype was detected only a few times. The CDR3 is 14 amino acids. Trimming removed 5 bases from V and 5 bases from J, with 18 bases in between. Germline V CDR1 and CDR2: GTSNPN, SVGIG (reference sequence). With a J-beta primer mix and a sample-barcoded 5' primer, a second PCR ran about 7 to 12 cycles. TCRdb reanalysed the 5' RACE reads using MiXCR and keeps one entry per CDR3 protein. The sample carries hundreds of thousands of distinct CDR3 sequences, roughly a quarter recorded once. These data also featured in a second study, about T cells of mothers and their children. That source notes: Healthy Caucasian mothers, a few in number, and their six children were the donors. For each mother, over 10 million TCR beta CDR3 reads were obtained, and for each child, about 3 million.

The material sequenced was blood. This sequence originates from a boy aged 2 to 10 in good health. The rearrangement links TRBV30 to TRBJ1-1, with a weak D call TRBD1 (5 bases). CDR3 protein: CAWAFGRWGTEAFF. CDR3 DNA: TGTGCCTGGGCCTTCGGACGGTGGGGGACTGAAGCTTTCTTT.